The 17 T cell receptor beta chains in this list originate from one sample, sequenced in a study of cytomegalovirus exposure and HLA in healthy donors. PCR was performed using 60 Vbeta and 13 Jbeta primers. Sequencing was performed with immunoSEQ multiplex PCR; in TCRdb, only in-frame clones are kept and a portion is missing. The sample consists of approximately 56,000 clones, less than 75% of them appearing once. Sequenced: PBMCs. The receptors originated from a woman between 50 and 59 years old in good health and CMV-seropositive.

V gene TRBV19 combines with J gene TRBJ1-4, with D hard to call. CDR3 size: 15 residues. Germline lookup yields CDR1 LNHDA and CDR2 SQIVND (reference sequence). Trimming cost V 6 bases and J 4 bases, with 15 bases left between them. CDR3 sequence reads: CASSPFWAYNEKLFF. In DNA form, the CDR3 reads TGTGCCAGTAGCCCTTTCTGGGCCTATAATGAAAAACTGTTTTTT.

The table lists this clone with a few counts. The gene calls are TRBV28 and TRBJ2-3, with 10 positions matching TRBD1. CDR1 is MDHEN and CDR2 is SYDVKM in the germline V gene. This CDR3 is built from 14 residues. V was pared by 6 bases and J by 3 bases, with 3 bases of the junction left unmatched. The CDR3 nucleotides are TGTGCCAGCAGATCGGGACAGGGGACAGATACGCAGTATTTT. As protein: CASRSGQGTDTQYF.

The chain carries TRBV29-1 and TRBJ1-1, with TRBD1 as a possible D gene (5 bases). The CDR3 extends over 11 amino acids. Trimming removed 6 bases from V and 8 bases from J, with 13 bases in between. Germline V gene data show CDR1 as SQVTM and CDR2 as ANQGSEA. The CDR3 DNA is TGCAGCGTAGCAGGGATGGGGGAAGCTTTCTTT. This translates into CSVAGMGEAFF.

CDR3 protein: CASSVPPKAGANTEAFF. The DNA for the CDR3 is TGTGCCAGCAGCGTCCCCCCGAAGGCAGGGGCGAACACTGAAGCTTTCTTT. The genes are TRBV21-1 and TRBJ1-1; the table's D call of TRBD1 was not tested on the DNA. TRBV21-1 is listed as a pseudogene. The CDR3 consists of 17 residues.

V usage is TRBV5-4 and J usage is TRBJ2-7; possibly TRBD2 for D (6 bases). CDR1 is SGHNT, CDR2 YYREEE, per germline (reference sequence). The CDR3 is 13 residues long. The V end was cut by 5 bases, the J end by 0 bases, with 9 bases between. The CDR3 DNA is TGTGCCAGCAGTCTGCGGGGCTCCTACGAGCAGTACTTC. Its protein product is CASSLRGSYEQYF.

The rearrangement links TRBV5-4 to TRBJ1-1; no clear D. Germline V gene data show CDR1 as SGHNT and CDR2 as YYREEE (reference sequence). Trimming took off 2 bases at V and 6 bases at J, with 17 bases between the two ends. The CDR3 loop spans 15 amino acids. This CDR3 reads CASSLGGGNKAEAFF. The CDR3, as DNA: TGTGCCAGCAGCTTAGGAGGAGGGAATAAAGCTGAAGCTTTCTTT.

The V gene is TRBV5-1, the J gene TRBJ2-5; weak D call: TRBD2 (6 bases). V was trimmed by 4 bases and J by 7 bases, leaving 23 bases between them. The germline gives CDR1 SGHRS, CDR2 YFSETQ. The CDR3 has 16 residues. CDR3 DNA sequence: TGCGCCAGCAGCGCCTTACAGGAGGGTTTAATGGTGACCCAGTACTTC. This sequence encodes CASSALQEGLMVTQYF. The full variable domain, completed using reference TRBV5-1 and TRBJ2-5, is KAGVTQTPRYLIKTRGQQVTLSCSPISGHRSVSWYQQTPGQGLQFLFEYFSETQRNKGNFPGRFSGRQFSNSRSEMNVSTLELGDSALYLCASSALQEGLMVTQYFGPGTRLLVL.

The V call is TRBV28, the J call TRBJ2-5; TRBD2 matches at 11 bases. The CDR3 contains 18 residues. J was trimmed by 4 bases and V by 3 bases; bases with no gene match: 13. The germline CDR1 and CDR2 sequences are MDHEN and SYDVKM. CDR3 sequence (DNA): TGTGCCAGCAGTTTGAGACTAGCGGGGTTAGCTGCGGGAGAGACCCAGTACTTC. It yields the protein CASSLRLAGLAAGETQYF.

The chain recombines TRBV28 with TRBJ1-5, with 8 bases identical to TRBD1. V was clipped by 2 bases and J by 6 bases; unmatched bases: 6. The CDR3 runs 15 residues. Germline lookup yields CDR1 MDHEN and CDR2 SYDVKM. CDR3: CASSLMGQVVQPQHF. The DNA for the CDR3 is TGTGCCAGCAGTTTAATGGGACAGGTTGTTCAGCCCCAGCATTTT.

The chain joins TRBV19 to TRBJ2-7, with D possibly being TRBD1 (6 bases). The V end lost 5 bases, the J end lost 0 bases, and 11 bases lay between the germline ends. This CDR3 region has 14 residues. The germline CDR1 and CDR2 sequences are LNHDA and SQIVND (reference sequence). DNA of the CDR3: TGTGCCAGTAGTTCCAAGGACAGCTCCTACGAGCAGTACTTC. The encoded protein is CASSSKDSSYEQYF.

J is TRBJ2-1 and V is TRBV5-1; the match to TRBD2 covers 8 bases. CDR1 is SGHRS, CDR2 YFSETQ, per germline. The CDR3 is 16 amino acids. J was trimmed by 6 bases and V by 4 bases; bases with no gene match: 12. The CDR3 sequence: CASSLGHGGVANEQFF. The CDR3 nucleotides are TGCGCCAGCAGCCTTGGTCACGGGGGGGTGGCCAATGAGCAGTTCTTC. The full variable domain, its missing parts supplied by reference TRBV5-1 and TRBJ2-1, is KAGVTQTPRYLIKTRGQQVTLSCSPISGHRSVSWYQQTPGQGLQFLFEYFSETQRNKGNFPGRFSGRQFSNSRSEMNVSTLELGDSALYLCASSLGHGGVANEQFFGPGTRLTVL.

This clone was counted a few times. The gene calls are TRBV9 and TRBJ2-4; D is possibly TRBD2 (5 bases). The germline V gene has CDR1 SGDLS and CDR2 YYNGEE. CDR3 length: 16 amino acids. V was trimmed by 0 bases and J by 3 bases, leaving 13 bases between them. This CDR3 is CASSVEVGVGKNIQYF. The CDR3 DNA sequence: TGTGCCAGCAGCGTAGAGGTGGGAGTTGGCAAAAACATTCAGTACTTC.

As to this clone: Other DNA sequences in this sample translate to the same CDR3. The chain recombines TRBV9 with TRBJ2-3, with a tentative D call TRBD1 (6 bases). Germline CDR1 is SGDLS and CDR2 is YYNGEE. The length of the CDR3 is 15 residues. The V end lost 0 bases, the J end lost 0 bases, and 8 bases lay between the germline ends. As DNA, the CDR3 is TGTGCCAGCAGCGTAGCGGGACACAGCACAGATACGCAGTATTTT. Protein product: CASSVAGHSTDTQYF.

The chain uses TRBV6-1 and TRBJ2-7, with D possibly being TRBD2 (6 bases). Germline CDR1 is MNHNS and CDR2 is SASEGT. CDR3 length equals 13 residues. V was trimmed by 3 bases and J by 3 bases, leaving 9 bases between them. For the CDR3, the DNA is TGTGCCAGCAGTGAGACGGAGGGCTACGAGCAGTACTTC. Its translation: CASSETEGYEQYF.

This clone appeared once. The J gene is TRBJ1-2, the V gene TRBV18; possibly TRBD1 for D (6 bases). The germline V gene encodes CDR1 KGHSH and CDR2 LQKENI. V shed 3 bases and J shed 4 bases, with 18 bases lying between them. This CDR3 contains 16 residues. CDR3 sequence reads: CASSPEAGGASYGYTF. The CDR3 coding sequence is TGTGCCAGCTCACCTGAAGCTGGGGGGGCCTCCTATGGCTACACCTTC.

The rearrangement joins TRBV4-2 to TRBJ2-1; tentatively, D is TRBD2 (6 bases). Germline V CDR1 and CDR2: LGHNA, YNFKEQ. The CDR3 is 18 residues long. V was pared by 1 base and J by 5 bases, with 21 bases between. The CDR3, as DNA: TGTGCCAGCAGCCAAGCTTCTTACGGGACTGGGTTAAACAATGAGCAGTTCTTC. This codes for CASSQASYGTGLNNEQFF.

The gene calls are TRBV7-9 and TRBJ2-1, with D tentatively TRBD2 (6 bases). Germline CDR1 reads SEHNR; CDR2 reads FQNEAQ (reference sequence). The CDR3 sequence is 12 residues long. The DNA for the CDR3 is TGTGCGCGCGCGGGGCAGTACAATGAGCAGTTCTTC. It encodes CARAGQYNEQFF.